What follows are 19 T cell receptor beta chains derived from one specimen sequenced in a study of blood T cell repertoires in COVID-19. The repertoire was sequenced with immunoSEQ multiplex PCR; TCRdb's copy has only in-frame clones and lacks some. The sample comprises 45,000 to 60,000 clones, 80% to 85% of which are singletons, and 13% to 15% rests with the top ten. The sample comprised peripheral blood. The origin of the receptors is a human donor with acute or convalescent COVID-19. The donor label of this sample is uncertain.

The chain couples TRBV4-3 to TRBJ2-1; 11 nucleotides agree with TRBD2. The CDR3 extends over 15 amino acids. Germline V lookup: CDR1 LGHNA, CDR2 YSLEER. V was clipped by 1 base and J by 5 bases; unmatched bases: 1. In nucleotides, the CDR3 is TGCGCCAGCAGCCAAGCGGGACTAGCGGACAATGAGCAGTTCTTC. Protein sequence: CASSQAGLADNEQFF.

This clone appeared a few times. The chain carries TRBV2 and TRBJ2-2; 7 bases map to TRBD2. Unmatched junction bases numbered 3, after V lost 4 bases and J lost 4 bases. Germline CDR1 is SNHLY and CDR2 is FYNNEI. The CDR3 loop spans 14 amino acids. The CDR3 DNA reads TGTGCCAGCAGTGGACTAGCCGGCACCGGGGAGCTGTTTTTT. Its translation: CASSGLAGTGELFF.

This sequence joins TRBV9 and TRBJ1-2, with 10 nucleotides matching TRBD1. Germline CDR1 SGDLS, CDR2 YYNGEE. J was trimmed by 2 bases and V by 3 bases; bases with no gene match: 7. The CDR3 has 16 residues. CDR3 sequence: CASSAGQGPHNYGYTF. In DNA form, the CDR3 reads TGTGCCAGCAGCGCGGGACAGGGGCCCCACAACTATGGCTACACCTTC.

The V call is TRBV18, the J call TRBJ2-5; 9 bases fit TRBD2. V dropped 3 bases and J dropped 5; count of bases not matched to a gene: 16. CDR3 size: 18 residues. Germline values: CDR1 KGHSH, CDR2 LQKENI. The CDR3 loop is CASSPQSLAGGPKETQYF. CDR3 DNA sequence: TGTGCCAGCTCACCCCAATCCTTGGCGGGGGGGCCGAAGGAGACCCAGTACTTC.

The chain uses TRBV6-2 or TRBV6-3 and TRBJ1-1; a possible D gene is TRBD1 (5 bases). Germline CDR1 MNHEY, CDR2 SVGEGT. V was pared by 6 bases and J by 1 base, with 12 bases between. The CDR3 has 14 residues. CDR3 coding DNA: TGTGCCAGCAGCCCCGGACAACCGAACACTGAAGCTTTCTTT. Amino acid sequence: CASSPGQPNTEAFF.

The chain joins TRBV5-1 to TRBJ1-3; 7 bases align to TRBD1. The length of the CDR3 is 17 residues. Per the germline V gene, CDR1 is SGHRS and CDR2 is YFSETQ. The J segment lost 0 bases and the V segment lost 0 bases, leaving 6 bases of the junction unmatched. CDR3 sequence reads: CASSLADRLNSGNTIYF. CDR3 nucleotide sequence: TGCGCCAGCAGCTTGGCGGACAGGTTGAACTCTGGAAACACCATATATTTT.

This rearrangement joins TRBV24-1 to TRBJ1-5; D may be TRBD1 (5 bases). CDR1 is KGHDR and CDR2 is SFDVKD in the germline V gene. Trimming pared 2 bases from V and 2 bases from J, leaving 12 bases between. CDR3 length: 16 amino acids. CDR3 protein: CATSDSAGGGNQPQHF. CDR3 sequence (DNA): TGTGCCACCAGTGATTCCGCAGGAGGGGGCAATCAGCCCCAGCATTTT.

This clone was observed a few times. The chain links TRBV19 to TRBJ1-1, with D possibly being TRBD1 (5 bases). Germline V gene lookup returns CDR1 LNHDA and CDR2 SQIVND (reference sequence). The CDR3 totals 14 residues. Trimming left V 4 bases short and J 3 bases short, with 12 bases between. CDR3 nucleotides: TGTGCCAGTAGTACCCGGGGAGGGGACACTGAAGCTTTCTTT. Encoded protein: CASSTRGGDTEAFF.

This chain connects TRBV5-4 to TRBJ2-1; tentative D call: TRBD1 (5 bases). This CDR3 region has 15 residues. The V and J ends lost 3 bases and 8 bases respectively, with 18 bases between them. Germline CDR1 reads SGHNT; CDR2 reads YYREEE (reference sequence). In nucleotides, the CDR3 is TGTGCCAGCAGCTCAAGACAGCAGGGTATAGATGAGCAGTTCTTC. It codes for CASSSRQQGIDEQFF.

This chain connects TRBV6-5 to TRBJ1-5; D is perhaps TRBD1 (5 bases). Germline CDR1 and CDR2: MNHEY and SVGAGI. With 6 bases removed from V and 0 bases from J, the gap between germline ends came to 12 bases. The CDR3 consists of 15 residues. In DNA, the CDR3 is TGTGCCAGCAGCCCCGACAGCCTTAGCAATCAGCCCCAGCATTTT. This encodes CASSPDSLSNQPQHF.

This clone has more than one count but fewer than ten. DNA of the CDR3: TGTGCCAGCAGCGAACAGGGGATGGGCAATCAGCCCCAGCATTTT. Its protein is CASSEQGMGNQPQHF. The chain carries TRBV7-8 and TRBJ1-5, with 7 bases that match TRBD1. The CDR3 has 15 residues. V lost 5 bases, J lost 2 bases, and 6 bases stayed unmatched. The germline V gene has CDR1 SGHVS and CDR2 FQNEAQ.

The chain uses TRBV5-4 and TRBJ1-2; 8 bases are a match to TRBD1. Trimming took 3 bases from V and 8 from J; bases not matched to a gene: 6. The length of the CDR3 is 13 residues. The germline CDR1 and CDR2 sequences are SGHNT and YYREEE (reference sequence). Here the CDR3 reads CASSSQGALGYTF. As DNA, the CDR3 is TGTGCCAGCAGCTCCCAGGGGGCCCTAGGCTACACCTTC.

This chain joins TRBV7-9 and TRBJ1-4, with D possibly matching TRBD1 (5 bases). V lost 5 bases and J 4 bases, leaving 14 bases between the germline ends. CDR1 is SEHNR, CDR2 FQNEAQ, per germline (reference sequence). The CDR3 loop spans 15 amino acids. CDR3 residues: CASSTLTDLNEKLFF. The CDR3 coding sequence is TGTGCCAGCAGCACTCTGACAGACCTTAATGAAAAACTGTTTTTT.

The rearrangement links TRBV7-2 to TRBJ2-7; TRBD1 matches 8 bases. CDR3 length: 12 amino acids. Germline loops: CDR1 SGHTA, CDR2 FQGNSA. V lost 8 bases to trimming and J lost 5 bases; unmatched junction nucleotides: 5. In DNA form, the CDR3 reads TGTGCCAGCCGCAGGGGGCGCGACGAGCAGTACTTC. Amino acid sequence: CASRRGRDEQYF.

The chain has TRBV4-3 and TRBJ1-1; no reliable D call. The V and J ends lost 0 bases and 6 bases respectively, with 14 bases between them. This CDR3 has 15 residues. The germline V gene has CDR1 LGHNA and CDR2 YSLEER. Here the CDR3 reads CASSQDRGVSPEAFF. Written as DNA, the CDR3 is TGCGCCAGCAGCCAAGACCGAGGTGTCTCCCCTGAAGCTTTCTTT.

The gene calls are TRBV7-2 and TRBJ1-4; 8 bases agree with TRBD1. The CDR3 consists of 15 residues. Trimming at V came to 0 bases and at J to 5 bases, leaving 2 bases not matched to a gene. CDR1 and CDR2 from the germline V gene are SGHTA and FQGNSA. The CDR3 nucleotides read TGTGCCAGCAGCTTAGCTGGGACAGGAAATGAAAAACTGTTTTTT. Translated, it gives CASSLAGTGNEKLFF.

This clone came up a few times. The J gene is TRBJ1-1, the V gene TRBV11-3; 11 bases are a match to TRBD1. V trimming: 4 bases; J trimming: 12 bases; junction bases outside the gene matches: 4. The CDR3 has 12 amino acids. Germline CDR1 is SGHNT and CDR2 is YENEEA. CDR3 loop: CASSWGTGGTFF. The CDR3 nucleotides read TGTGCCAGCAGCTGGGGGACAGGGGGAACTTTCTTT. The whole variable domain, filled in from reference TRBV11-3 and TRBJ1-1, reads EAGVVQSPRYKIIEKKQPVAFWCNPISGHNTLYWYLQNLGQGPELLIRYENEEAVDDSQLPKDRFSAERLKGVDSTLKIQPAELGDSAVYLCASSWGTGGTFFGQGTRLTVV.

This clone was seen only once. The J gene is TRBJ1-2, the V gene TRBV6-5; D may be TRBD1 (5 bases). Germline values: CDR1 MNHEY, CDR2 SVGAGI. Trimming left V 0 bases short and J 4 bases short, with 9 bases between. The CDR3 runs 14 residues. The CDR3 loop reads CASSYSAGRYGYTF. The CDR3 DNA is TGTGCCAGCAGTTACTCGGCAGGGCGCTATGGCTACACCTTC.

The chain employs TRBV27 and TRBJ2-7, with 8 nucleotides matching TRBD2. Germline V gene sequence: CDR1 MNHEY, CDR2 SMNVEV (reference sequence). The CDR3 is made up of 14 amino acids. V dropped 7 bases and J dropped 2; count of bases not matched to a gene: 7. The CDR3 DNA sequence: TGTGCCAGCACCCCGGGAGGGGCCCCCTACGAGCAGTACTTC. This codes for CASTPGGAPYEQYF.